Presented here are 27 T cell receptor beta chains from one specimen sequenced in a study of T cells after yellow fever vaccination. TCRdb processed the 5' RACE reads anew with MiXCR; each CDR3 protein has one entry. This table has a few hundred thousand distinct CDR3 sequences, about 10% appearing once. This specimen was CD4+ T cells sorted from PBMCs, taken 5 days after the yellow fever booster vaccination. Source of these receptors: a young man who received the YFV17D yellow fever vaccine.

At least ten counts were recorded for this clonotype. This chain joins TRBV4-2 and TRBJ2-3; D gene ambiguous. The CDR3 runs to 16 residues. Trimming took 1 base from V and 2 from J, leaving 13 bases between them. The germline V gene has CDR1 LGHNA and CDR2 YNFKEQ. CDR3 protein: CASSQGSGRTTDTQYF. CDR3 in DNA: TGTGCCAGCAGCCAAGGATCGGGCAGAACCACAGATACGCAGTATTTT.

The gene calls are TRBV20-1 and TRBJ1-2; D is uncertain. The CDR3 is made up of 15 amino acids. CDR1 is DFQATT and CDR2 is SNEGSKA in the germline V gene (reference sequence). V lost 3 bases, J lost 5 bases, and 19 bases lay in between. The CDR3 bases are TGCAGTGCTAGCCCTGAAGGACCCAGAGGATATGGCTACACCTTC. Amino acid sequence: CSASPEGPRGYGYTF.

This clonotype came up a few times. This chain uses TRBV7-8 with TRBJ2-6; D not certain. CDR3 length: 16 residues. V was clipped by 8 bases and J by 0 bases, with 14 bases between them. CDR1 and CDR2 from the germline V gene are SGHVS and FQNEAQ. The DNA of the CDR3 is TGTGCCAGCCCCCGAGGCCATGGCTCTGGGGCCAACGTCCTGACTTTC. Protein sequence: CASPRGHGSGANVLTF.

This clonotype appeared a few times. This chain joins TRBV27 and TRBJ1-2; D ambiguous. Germline loops: CDR1 MNHEY, CDR2 SMNVEV (reference sequence). This CDR3 region has 13 residues. V dropped 8 bases and J dropped 3 bases, with 13 bases sitting between them. The CDR3 sequence: CASREDPDYGYTF. The CDR3 DNA reads TGTGCCAGCCGGGAGGATCCGGACTATGGCTACACCTTC.

This clonotype was counted ten times or more. The chain uses TRBV4-1 and TRBJ1-4; possible D gene TRBD1, 5 bases. The germline gives CDR1 MGHRA, CDR2 YSYEKL. V lost 1 base to trimming and J lost 3 bases, with 9 bases between them. This CDR3 region has 15 residues. The CDR3: CASSQGRGANEKLFF. CDR3 bases: TGCGCCAGCAGCCAAGGGCGGGGGGCTAATGAAAAACTGTTTTTT.

In this sample, this clonotype turned up a few times. The chain employs TRBV9 and TRBJ1-5; D not certain. Germline CDR1 and CDR2: SGDLS and YYNGEE. Trimming pared 3 bases from V and 6 bases from J, leaving 13 bases between. CDR3 length equals 14 residues. The CDR3 is CASSARGVSQPQHF. The CDR3 DNA follows: TGTGCCAGCAGCGCCCGTGGTGTGAGTCAGCCCCAGCATTTT.

CDR3 in DNA: TGTGCCAGCAGAGCCATTATGAGCGAGCAGTACGTC. Amino acid sequence: CASRAIMSEQYV. The rearrangement links TRBV6-2 or TRBV6-3 to TRBJ2-7, with D hard to call. There are 12 residues in the CDR3. CDR1 and CDR2 (germline): MNHEY, SVGEGT. With 6 bases removed from V and 6 bases from J, the gap between germline ends came to 12 bases.

In this sample, this clonotype turned up a few times. CDR3 residues: CASSQSAGEEDEAFF. The CDR3 coding sequence is TGCGCCAGCAGTCAATCTGCAGGGGAGGAGGATGAAGCTTTCTTT. The rearrangement joins TRBV23-1 to TRBJ1-1, with D perhaps matching TRBD1 (6 bases). TRBV23-1 is an ORF; its function is uncertain. The V end lost 0 bases, the J end lost 7 bases, and 15 bases lay between the germline ends. The CDR3 totals 15 residues.

V is TRBV5-1 and J is TRBJ1-6; weak D call: TRBD1 (5 bases). The germline V gene encodes CDR1 SGHRS and CDR2 YFSETQ. The CDR3 covers 15 residues. Trimming removed 0 bases from V and 10 bases from J, with 14 bases in between. The CDR3 loop is CASSLAGRRDSPLHF. The CDR3, as DNA: TGCGCCAGCAGCTTGGCTGGGCGAAGGGACTCACCCCTCCACTTT.

The CDR3 sequence: CASSLSQDYGYTF. CDR3 DNA: TGTGCCAGCAGCTTATCCCAGGACTATGGCTACACCTTC. The V call is TRBV11-2, the J call TRBJ1-2; no clear D. Looked up from germline, CDR1 is SGHAT and CDR2 is FQNNGV. The CDR3 totals 13 residues. The V and J ends lost 2 bases and 3 bases respectively, with 7 bases between them.

This clonotype has only a few counts. The V call is TRBV5-4, the J call TRBJ2-7; D assignment may be TRBD1 or TRBD2 (5 bases each). From germline, CDR1 is SGHNT and CDR2 YYREEE (reference sequence). The V gene lost 0 bases and the J gene lost 7 bases, with 14 bases spanning the gap. This CDR3 has 14 amino acids. CDR3 residues: CASSLGGYQGEQYF. In nucleotides, the CDR3 is TGTGCCAGCAGCTTGGGGGGGTATCAAGGGGAGCAGTACTTC.

This clonotype was counted a few times. The CDR3 DNA is TGTGCCAGCAGCTCAAGGGGACAGCAGAACACTGAAGCTTTCTTT. Its protein is CASSSRGQQNTEAFF. The rearrangement links TRBV7-9 to TRBJ1-1; 7 bases match TRBD1. This CDR3 comprises 15 residues. V gave up 4 bases and J gave up 1 base; unmatched junction bases: 6. Germline loops: CDR1 SEHNR, CDR2 FQNEAQ (reference sequence).

This clonotype was picked up many times. V and J are TRBV2 and TRBJ1-1; 9 bases are a match to TRBD1. This CDR3 spans 13 amino acids. V was pared by 9 bases and J by 6 bases, with 8 bases of the junction left unmatched. Germline V CDR1 and CDR2: SNHLY, FYNNEI. CDR3 in DNA: TGTGCCAGTAATGGACAGGGGTACCCTGAAGCTTTCTTT. Its translation: CASNGQGYPEAFF.

This clonotype has more than one count but fewer than ten. The chain recombines TRBV10-2 with TRBJ2-1; D is undetermined. V lost 1 base, J lost 8 bases, and 6 bases lay in between. From germline, CDR1 is WSHSY and CDR2 SAAADI. The CDR3 has 12 residues. The DNA of the CDR3 is TGCGCCAGCAGTGAGTTGCTGGATGAGCAGTTCTTC. It yields the protein CASSELLDEQFF.

The J gene is TRBJ1-2, the V gene TRBV18, with D possibly matching TRBD1 (5 bases). The V and J ends lost 3 bases and 2 bases respectively, with 7 bases between them. The CDR3 is 13 residues long. The germline CDR1 and CDR2 sequences are KGHSH and LQKENI. CDR3 bases: TGTGCCAGCTCACCGGACAACAACTATGGCTACACCTTC. Translated, it gives CASSPDNNYGYTF.

Only a few counts were recorded for this clonotype. The chain couples TRBV12-3 or TRBV12-4 to TRBJ2-7, with unresolved D. V was shortened by 6 bases and J by 6 bases, with 12 bases between the two germline ends. The CDR3 has 12 amino acids. CDR3 loop: CASSQRVGEQYF. DNA of the CDR3: TGTGCCAGCAGCCAAAGGGTCGGCGAGCAGTACTTC.

This clonotype was counted many times. The chain is built from TRBV5-1 and TRBJ2-3; 13 bases are shared with TRBD2. CDR1 is SGHRS and CDR2 is YFSETQ in the germline V gene. V lost 0 bases and J lost 4; bases outside the gene matches: 5. CDR3 length: 17 residues. CDR3 DNA sequence: TGCGCCAGCAGCTTGGCTCCTACTAGCGGGGGGGCAGATACGCAGTATTTT. Residues: CASSLAPTSGGADTQYF. Drawing the rest from reference TRBV5-1 and TRBJ2-3, the complete variable domain is KAGVTQTPRYLIKTRGQQVTLSCSPISGHRSVSWYQQTPGQGLQFLFEYFSETQRNKGNFPGRFSGRQFSNSRSEMNVSTLELGDSALYLCASSLAPTSGGADTQYFGPGTRLTVL.

This clonotype was observed a handful of times. The V call is TRBV20-1, the J call TRBJ2-3, with TRBD2 identical over 10 bases. The CDR3 is made up of 16 amino acids. Germline V gene data show CDR1 as DFQATT and CDR2 as SNEGSKA (reference sequence). V lost 1 base, J lost 5 bases, and 9 bases stayed unmatched. CDR3 in amino acids: CSARGWLAGVLDTQYF. CDR3 nucleotide sequence: TGCAGTGCTAGAGGATGGCTAGCGGGGGTCCTAGATACGCAGTATTTT.

This chain joins TRBV3-1 and TRBJ2-3; D is unclear. This CDR3 spans 14 amino acids. V lost 2 bases to trimming and J lost 0 bases, with 6 bases between them. Germline V lookup: CDR1 LGHDT, CDR2 YNNKEL (reference sequence). CDR3: CASSQLPSTDTQYF. As DNA, the CDR3 is TGTGCCAGCAGCCAACTTCCGAGCACAGATACGCAGTATTTT.

The chain recombines TRBV6-5 with TRBJ1-4; TRBD1 matches at 7 bases. After removal of 5 bases from V and 7 bases from J, the junction contained 16 bases not matched to a gene. The CDR3 contains 17 residues. CDR1 and CDR2 from the germline V gene are MNHEY and SVGAGI. CDR3 nucleotide sequence: TGTGCCAGCAGTATCACCAATTCCGGGACAGTTGGTGAAAAACTGTTTTTT. It is translated as CASSITNSGTVGEKLFF.

This clonotype appeared a few times. This sequence joins TRBV6-6 and TRBJ1-5, with D uncertain. The CDR3 length is 15 residues. Germline loops: CDR1 MNHNY, CDR2 SVGAGI (reference sequence). Trimming pared 5 bases from V and 2 bases from J, leaving 13 bases between. CDR3 in amino acids: CASSPPGSGNQPQHF. DNA for the CDR3: TGTGCCAGCAGTCCCCCGGGCAGCGGCAATCAGCCCCAGCATTTT.

The chain uses TRBV2 and TRBJ1-6; 9 nucleotides line up with TRBD1. V shed 7 bases, J shed 10 bases, and the junction held 5 bases outside the gene matches. The CDR3 length is 13 residues. Germline V gene lookup returns CDR1 SNHLY and CDR2 FYNNEI. This CDR3 reads CASMGTGPSPLHF. DNA for the CDR3: TGTGCCAGCATGGGGACAGGGCCATCACCCCTCCACTTT. Based on the CDR3 plus reference TRBV2 and TRBJ1-6, the full variable domain is EPEVTQTPSHQVTQMGQEVILRCVPISNHLYFYWYRQILGQKVEFLVSFYNNEISEKSEIFDDQFSVERPDGSNFTLKIRSTKLEDSAMYFCASMGTGPSPLHFGNGTRLTVT.

The chain carries TRBV6-2 or TRBV6-3 and TRBJ2-5; 10 bases match TRBD2. The CDR3 length is 12 residues. Germline V gene sequence: CDR1 MNHEY, CDR2 SVGEGT. The V segment lost 11 bases and the J segment 5 bases; nucleotides outside the gene matches: 5. DNA of the CDR3: TGTGCCGGCGAGACTAGCGGGGAGACCCAGTACTTC. As protein: CAGETSGETQYF.

The gene calls are TRBV12-3 or TRBV12-4 and TRBJ2-2, with D hard to call. The CDR3 has 14 amino acids. The ends were cut back, 5 bases at V and 4 bases at J, with 11 bases in the middle. This CDR3 reads CASSPVRSTGELFF. Written as DNA, the CDR3 is TGTGCCAGCAGTCCAGTAAGGTCCACCGGGGAGCTGTTTTTT.

CDR3 nucleotide sequence: TGTGCCACCAGTGATGGTTTCGGTGGCTACACCTTC. Translating it yields CATSDGFGGYTF. The gene calls are TRBV24-1 and TRBJ1-2; no definite D call. V lost 3 bases and J 7 bases, leaving 8 bases between the germline ends. The CDR3 consists of 12 residues. Germline-derived CDR1 and CDR2 are KGHDR and SFDVKD.

This clonotype was detected many times. J is TRBJ2-4 and V is TRBV4-1; 8 bases are shared with TRBD2. J gave up 8 bases and V 4 bases, and 10 bases lay outside the gene matches. The CDR3 has 15 residues. Germline assignment: CDR1 MGHRA and CDR2 YSYEKL. CDR3 residues: CASSPAGGGRDIQYF. DNA for the CDR3: TGCGCCAGCAGCCCCGCCGGGGGGGGCCGAGACATTCAGTACTTC.

This clonotype was seen repeatedly, ten times or more. The rearrangement uses TRBV7-6 and TRBJ2-5, with D unresolved. Trimming left V 2 bases short and J 5 bases short, with 6 bases between. The length of the CDR3 is 12 residues. In germline, CDR1 is SGHVS, CDR2 FNYEAQ. The CDR3 DNA sequence: TGTGCCAGCAGCTTAAATGAGGAGACCCAGTACTTC. Translated, it gives CASSLNEETQYF. The complete variable domain, with remaining parts taken from reference TRBV7-6 and TRBJ2-5, reads GAGVSQSPRYKVTKRGQDVALRCDPISGHVSLYWYRQALGQGPEFLTYFNYEAQQDKSGLPNDRFSAERPEGSISTLTIQRTEQRDSAMYRCASSLNEETQYFGPGTRLLVL.